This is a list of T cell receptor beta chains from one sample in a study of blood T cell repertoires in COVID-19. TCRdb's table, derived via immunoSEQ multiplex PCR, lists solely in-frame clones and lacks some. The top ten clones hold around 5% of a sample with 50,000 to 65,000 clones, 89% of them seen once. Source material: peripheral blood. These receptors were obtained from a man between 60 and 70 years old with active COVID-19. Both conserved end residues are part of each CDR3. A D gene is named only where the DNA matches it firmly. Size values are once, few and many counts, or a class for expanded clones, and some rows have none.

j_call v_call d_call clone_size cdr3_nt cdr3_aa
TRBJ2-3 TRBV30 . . TGTGCCTGGAGCCCGATTGCCCTCAGGGATACGCAGTATTTT CAWSPIALRDTQYF
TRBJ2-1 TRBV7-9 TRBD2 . TGTGCCAGCAGCTCAGTAGCGGGAGCTCTGCGTAATGAGCAGTTCTTC CASSSVAGALRNEQFF
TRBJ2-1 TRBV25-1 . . TGTGCCAGCACCCGAGGGGGGGTGTGGAATGAGCAGTTCTTC CASTRGGVWNEQFF
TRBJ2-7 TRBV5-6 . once TGTGCCAGCAGCGCCCTCGACAGGGAGGCGGGGGAGCAGTACTTC CASSALDREAGEQYF
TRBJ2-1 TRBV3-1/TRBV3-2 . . TGTGCCAGCAGCCAAGATTTGAGGGATCAGTTCTTC CASSQDLRDQFF
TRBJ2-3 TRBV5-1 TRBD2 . TGCGCCAGCAGCTTGTATCTAGCGGGAGGGCCTAAGGTCACAGATACGCAGTATTTT CASSLYLAGGPKVTDTQYF
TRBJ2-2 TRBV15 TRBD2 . TGTGCCACCGCTAGCGGGAGTTCCGGGGAGCTGTTTTTT CATASGSSGELFF
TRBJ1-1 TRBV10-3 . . TGTGCCATCAGTGAGTCACGGGGTTCCCTTGGGAACACTGAAGCTTTCTTT CAISESRGSLGNTEAFF
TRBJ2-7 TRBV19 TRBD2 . TGTGCCAGCAGGACTAGCGGGAGGGCCCGCTCCTACGAGCAGTACTTC CASRTSGRARSYEQYF
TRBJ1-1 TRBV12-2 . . . CASRLVGTGNTEAFF
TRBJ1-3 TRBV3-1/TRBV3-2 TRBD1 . TGTGCCAGCAGCCCGACAGGGACTGACTCTGGAAACACCATATATTTT CASSPTGTDSGNTIYF
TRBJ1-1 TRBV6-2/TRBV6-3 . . TGTGCCAGCAGTTACGGGGCTCGAGGGAACACTGAAGCTTTCTTT CASSYGARGNTEAFF
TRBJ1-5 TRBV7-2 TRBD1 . TGTGCCAGCAGCCCAAGACAGGGGAATCAGCCCCAGCATTTT CASSPRQGNQPQHF
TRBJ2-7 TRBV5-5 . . TGTGCCAGCAGCTTGGTGGGACACCTCTCCTACGAGCAGTACTTC CASSLVGHLSYEQYF
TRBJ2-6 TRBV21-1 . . TGTGCCAGAAGAGGTAAGGACAGGGAAACGGTCGAATCCGGGGCCAACGTCCTGACTTTC CARRGKDRETVESGANVLTF
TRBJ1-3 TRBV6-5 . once TGTGCCAGCAGTTACTACGGGGGGCGAGGAAACACCATATATTTT CASSYYGGRGNTIYF
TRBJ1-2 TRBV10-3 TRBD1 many TGTGCCATCAGACCTACGACAGGGGGAGAAGGCTACACCTTC CAIRPTTGGEGYTF
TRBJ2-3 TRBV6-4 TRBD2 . TGTGCCAGCAGTGACTCGAGTAGTAGCGGGGGCACAGATACGCAGTATTTT CASSDSSSSGGTDTQYF
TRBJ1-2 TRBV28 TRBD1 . TGTGCCAGCAGTTTAACCCCAGGACAGGGAGACTATGGCTACACCTTC CASSLTPGQGDYGYTF
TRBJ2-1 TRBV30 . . TGTGCCTGGGGGCGGGGCGGGAAGGGCATGGCCTACAATGAGCAGTTCTTC CAWGRGGKGMAYNEQFF
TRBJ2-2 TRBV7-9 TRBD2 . TGTGCCAGCAGCTTAATCCTAACCTGGCGGGAGCTCACCGGGGAGCTGTTTTTT CASSLILTWRELTGELFF
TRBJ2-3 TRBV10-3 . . TGTGCCATCAGTGAATGGCAGAGCGGCACAGATACGCAGTATTTT CAISEWQSGTDTQYF
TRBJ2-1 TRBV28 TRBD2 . TGTGCCAGCAGTTTAAAGCGGGAGGAGGTCTACAATGAGCAGTTCTTC CASSLKREEVYNEQFF
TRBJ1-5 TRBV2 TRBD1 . TGTGCCAGCAGTGAACACAGGGGACGGAATCAGCCCCAGCATTTT CASSEHRGRNQPQHF
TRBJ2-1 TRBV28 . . TGTGCCAGCAGCATTCAGGCCCAACAGTTCTTC CASSIQAQQFF
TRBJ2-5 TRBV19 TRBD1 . TGTGCCAGTAGTACGGGACAGGGGGCGGGGGCAGAGACCCAGTACTTC CASSTGQGAGAETQYF
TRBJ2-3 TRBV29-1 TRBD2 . TGCAGCGTTAGTAGGGGCCTAGCGGGAACAGATACGCAGTATTTT CSVSRGLAGTDTQYF
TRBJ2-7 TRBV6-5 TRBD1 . TGTGCCAGCACCGCCCCAGGGGGCAGGGAGCAGTACTTC CASTAPGGREQYF
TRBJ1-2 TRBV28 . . TGTGCCAGCAGTTTTTTTGGGACTATCTATGGCTACACCTTC CASSFFGTIYGYTF
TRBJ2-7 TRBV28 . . TGTGCCAGCAGTTTAGGCCACTACGAGCAGTACTTC CASSLGHYEQYF
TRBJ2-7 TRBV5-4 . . TGTGCCAGCAGCTTGGGTCAGGACTCCTACGAGCAGTACTTC CASSLGQDSYEQYF
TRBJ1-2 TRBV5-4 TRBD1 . TGTGCCAGCAGCGCGACAGGGGGCGGGAGCTATGGCTACACCTTC CASSATGGGSYGYTF
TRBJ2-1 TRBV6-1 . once TGTGCCAGCAGTGAAGTGGGGGGGCTCCCCTGGGAGCAGTTCTTC CASSEVGGLPWEQFF
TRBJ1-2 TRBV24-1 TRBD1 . TGTGCCACCAGTGATCAAACAGGGGACTATGGCTACACCTTC CATSDQTGDYGYTF
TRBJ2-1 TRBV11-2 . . TGTGCCAGCAGCCGAACGGGGGAGCAGTTCTTC CASSRTGEQFF
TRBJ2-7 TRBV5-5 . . TGTGCCAGCAGCTTGGGAGTTTCAGGGGCCTACGAGCAGTACTTC CASSLGVSGAYEQYF
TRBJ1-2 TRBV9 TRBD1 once TGTGCCAGCAGCGTAGTGGCAGGGGGATGGCAAGACTATGGCTACACCTTC CASSVVAGGWQDYGYTF
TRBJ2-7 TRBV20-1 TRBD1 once TGCAGTGCTAGTACCCCTTCGACAGGGGCCTACGAGCAGTACTTC CSASTPSTGAYEQYF
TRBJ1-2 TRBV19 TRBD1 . TGTGCCAGTAGCCCGACAGGGTTTCGTGGCTACACCTTC CASSPTGFRGYTF
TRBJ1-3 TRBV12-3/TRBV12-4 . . TGTGCCAGCAGTTTGTCAGGGGGAAACACCATATATTTT CASSLSGGNTIYF
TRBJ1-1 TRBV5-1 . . TGCGCCAGCAGCTTACCACCCGGGAACACTGAAGCTTTCTTT CASSLPPGNTEAFF
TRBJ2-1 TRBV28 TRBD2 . TGTGCCAGCATTTCAGCGGGAGGTAGCTCCTACAATGAGCAGTTCTTC CASISAGGSSYNEQFF
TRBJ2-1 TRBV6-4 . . TGTGCCAGCAGTTTTTCACAGGGAAACAATGAGCAGTTCTTC CASSFSQGNNEQFF
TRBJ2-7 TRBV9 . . TGTGCCAGCAGCGTAGGGCCTGGCCAGGGGAGCGAGCAGTACTTC CASSVGPGQGSEQYF
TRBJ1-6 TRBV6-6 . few TGTGCCAGCAGTTACCGGGGGGGGGCGAGGAATTCACCCCTCCACTTT CASSYRGGARNSPLHF
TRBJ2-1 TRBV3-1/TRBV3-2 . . TGTGCCAGCAGCCCGCCCATGGCGGCGCAGTTCTTC CASSPPMAAQFF
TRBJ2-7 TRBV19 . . TGTGCCAGTAGTACCCGGGGGTACGAGCAGTACTTC CASSTRGYEQYF
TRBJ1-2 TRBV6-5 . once TGTGCCAGCAGCAAAGCGGCAGATCCTTACTATGGCTACACCTTC CASSKAADPYYGYTF
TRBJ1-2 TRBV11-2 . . TGTGCCAGCAGCTTACCATCCTACCGGGGCTACACCTTC CASSLPSYRGYTF
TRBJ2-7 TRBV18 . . TGTGCCAGCTCACCAATCAGTTCCTACGAGCAGTACTTC CASSPISSYEQYF
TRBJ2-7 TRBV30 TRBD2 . TGTGCCTGGAGTAGGCGGGGGGGGCCCTACGAGCAGTACTTC CAWSRRGGPYEQYF
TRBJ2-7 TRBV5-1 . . TGCGCCAGCAGCTTAGCTGCCGGGACACAATACGAGCAGTACTTC CASSLAAGTQYEQYF